The subject of this entry is one T cell receptor beta chain. This entry is derived from a study of blood T cells in healthy people across ages. With a J-beta primer mix and a sample-barcoded 5' primer, a second PCR ran about 7 to 11 cycles. In TCRdb, the 5' RACE reads were re-called with MiXCR into one record per CDR3 protein. The sample yields roughly 730,000 distinct CDR3 sequences, roughly three fifths seen once. The CDR3 extends over 16 amino acids. V lost 3 bases to trimming and J lost 0 bases, with 12 bases between them. Germline V gene lookup returns CDR1 MNHEY and CDR2 SMNVEV (reference sequence).

Sequencing was carried out using blood. The chain uses TRBV27 and TRBJ2-1; D not certain. The sequence was obtained from a man in his forties or fifties in good health. CDR3 protein: CASSLVGGISYNEQFF. CDR3 sequence (DNA): TGTGCCAGCAGTTTGGTCGGTGGTATCTCCTACAATGAGCAGTTCTTC.